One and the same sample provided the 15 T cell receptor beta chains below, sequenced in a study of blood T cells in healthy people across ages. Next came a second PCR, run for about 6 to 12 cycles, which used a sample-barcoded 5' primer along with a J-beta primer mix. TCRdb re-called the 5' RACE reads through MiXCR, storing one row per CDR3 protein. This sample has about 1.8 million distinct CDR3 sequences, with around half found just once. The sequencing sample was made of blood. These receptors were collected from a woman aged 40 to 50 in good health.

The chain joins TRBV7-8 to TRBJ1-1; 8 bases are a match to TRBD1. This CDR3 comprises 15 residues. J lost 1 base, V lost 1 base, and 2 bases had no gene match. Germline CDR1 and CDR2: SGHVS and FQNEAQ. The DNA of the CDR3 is TGTGCCAGCAGCTTAGGGCAGGGGGCGAACACTGAAGCTTTCTTT. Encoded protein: CASSLGQGANTEAFF.

The CDR3 nucleotides are TGTGCCAGCAGTGAACACAGAGCGCAAGAGACCCAGTACTTC. Amino acids: CASSEHRAQETQYF. The gene calls are TRBV2 and TRBJ2-5; D uncertain. There are 14 residues in the CDR3. Germline-derived CDR1 and CDR2 are SNHLY and FYNNEI. The germline V and J ends were trimmed by 2 bases and 2 bases, with 9 bases remaining between them.

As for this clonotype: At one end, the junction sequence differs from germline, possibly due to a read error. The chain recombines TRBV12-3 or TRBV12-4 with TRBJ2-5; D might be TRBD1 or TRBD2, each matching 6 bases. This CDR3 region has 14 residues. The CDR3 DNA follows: TGTGTCAGCAGTTTATGGGGGGCAGGGGAGACCCAGTACTTC. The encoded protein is CVSSLWGAGETQYF.

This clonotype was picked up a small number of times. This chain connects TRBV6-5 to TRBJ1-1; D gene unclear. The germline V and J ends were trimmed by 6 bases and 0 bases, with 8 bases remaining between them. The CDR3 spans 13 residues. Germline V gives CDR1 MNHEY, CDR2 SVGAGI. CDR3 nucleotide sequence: TGTGCCAGCAGAAAGATTATGAACACTGAAGCTTTCTTT. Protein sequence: CASRKIMNTEAFF.

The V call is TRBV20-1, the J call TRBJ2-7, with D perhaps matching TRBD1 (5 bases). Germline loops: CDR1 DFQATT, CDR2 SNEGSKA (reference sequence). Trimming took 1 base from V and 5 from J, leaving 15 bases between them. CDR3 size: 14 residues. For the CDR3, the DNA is TGCAGTGCTAGAGCATCAGGGATCCTCCACGAGCAGTACTTC. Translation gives CSARASGILHEQYF.

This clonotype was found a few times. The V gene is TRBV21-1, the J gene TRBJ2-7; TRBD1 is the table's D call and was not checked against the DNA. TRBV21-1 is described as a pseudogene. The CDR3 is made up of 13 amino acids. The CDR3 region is CASTRTEPYEQYF. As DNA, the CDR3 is TGTGCCAGCACCCGGACAGAACCTTACGAGCAGTACTTC.

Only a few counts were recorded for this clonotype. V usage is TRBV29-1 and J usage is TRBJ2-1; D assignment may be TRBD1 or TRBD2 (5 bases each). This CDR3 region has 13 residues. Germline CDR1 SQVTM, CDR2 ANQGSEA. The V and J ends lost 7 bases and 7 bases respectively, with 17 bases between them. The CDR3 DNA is TGCAGCGATGGCAGGGCGCCGGGGAATGAGCAGTTCTTC. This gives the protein CSDGRAPGNEQFF.

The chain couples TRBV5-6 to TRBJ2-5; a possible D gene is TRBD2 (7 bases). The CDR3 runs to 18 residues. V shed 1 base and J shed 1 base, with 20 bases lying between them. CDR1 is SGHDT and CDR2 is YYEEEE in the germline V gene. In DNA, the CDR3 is TGTGCCAGCAGCTTGAGGGGTGCGGGGGCAGCCTTCCAAGAGACCCAGTACTTC. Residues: CASSLRGAGAAFQETQYF.

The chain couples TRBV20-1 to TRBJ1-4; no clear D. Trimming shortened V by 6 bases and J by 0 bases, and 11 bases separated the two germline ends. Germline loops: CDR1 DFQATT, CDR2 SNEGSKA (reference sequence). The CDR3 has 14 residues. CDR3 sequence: CSALTPSTNEKLFF. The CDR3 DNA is TGCAGTGCCCTAACACCTTCAACTAATGAAAAACTGTTTTTT.

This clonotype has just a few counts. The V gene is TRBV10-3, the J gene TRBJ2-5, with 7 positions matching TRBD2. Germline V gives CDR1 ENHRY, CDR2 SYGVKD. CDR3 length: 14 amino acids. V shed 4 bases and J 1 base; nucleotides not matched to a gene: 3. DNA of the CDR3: TGTGCCATCAGTGCCGGGGGGTCCCAAGAGACCCAGTACTTC. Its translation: CAISAGGSQETQYF.

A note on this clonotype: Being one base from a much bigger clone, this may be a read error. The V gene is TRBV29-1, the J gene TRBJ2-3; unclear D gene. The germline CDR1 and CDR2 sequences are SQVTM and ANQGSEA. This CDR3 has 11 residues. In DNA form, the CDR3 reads TGCAGCGGTGAAGTAGTTGGGACGCAGTATTTT. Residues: CSGEVVGTQYF.

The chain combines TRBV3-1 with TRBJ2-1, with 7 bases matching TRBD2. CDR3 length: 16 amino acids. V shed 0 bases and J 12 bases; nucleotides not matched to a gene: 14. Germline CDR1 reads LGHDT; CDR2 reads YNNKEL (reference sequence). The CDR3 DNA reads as TGTGCCAGCAGCCAAGAGAGGGGCCGAGGTCCGGGAGGGCAGTTCTTC. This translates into CASSQERGRGPGGQFF.

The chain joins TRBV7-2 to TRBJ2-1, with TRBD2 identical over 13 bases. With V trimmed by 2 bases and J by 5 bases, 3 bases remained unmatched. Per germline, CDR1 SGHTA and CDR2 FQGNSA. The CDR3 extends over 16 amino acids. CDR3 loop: CASSLRLAGGDNEQFF. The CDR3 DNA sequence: TGTGCCAGCAGCTTACGACTAGCGGGGGGAGACAATGAGCAGTTCTTC.

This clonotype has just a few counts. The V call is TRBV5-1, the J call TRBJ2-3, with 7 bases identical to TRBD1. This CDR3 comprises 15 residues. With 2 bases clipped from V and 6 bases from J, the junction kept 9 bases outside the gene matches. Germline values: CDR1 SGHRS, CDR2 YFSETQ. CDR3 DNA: TGCGCCAGCAGCTTTGGTAGGGGGCGAGAGGATACGCAGTATTTT. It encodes CASSFGRGREDTQYF.

The CDR3 reads CASSKSRDYGYTF. DNA of the CDR3: TGTGCCAGCAGTAAGTCCAGGGACTATGGCTACACCTTC. The chain combines TRBV6-2 or TRBV6-3 with TRBJ1-2; D possibly corresponds to TRBD1 (5 bases). This CDR3 comprises 13 residues. With 5 bases removed from V and 3 bases from J, the gap between germline ends came to 10 bases. CDR1 is MNHEY, CDR2 SVGEGT, per germline.